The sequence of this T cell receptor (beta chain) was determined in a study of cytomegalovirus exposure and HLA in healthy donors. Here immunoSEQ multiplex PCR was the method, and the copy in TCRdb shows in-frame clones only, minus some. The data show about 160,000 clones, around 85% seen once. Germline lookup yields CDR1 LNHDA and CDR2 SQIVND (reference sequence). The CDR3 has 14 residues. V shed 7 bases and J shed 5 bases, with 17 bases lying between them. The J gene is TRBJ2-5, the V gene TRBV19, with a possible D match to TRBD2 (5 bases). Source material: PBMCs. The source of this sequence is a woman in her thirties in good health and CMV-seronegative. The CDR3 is CASTKDLSGETQYF. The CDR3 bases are TGTGCCAGTACTAAGGACTTATCCGGGGAGACCCAGTACTTC.